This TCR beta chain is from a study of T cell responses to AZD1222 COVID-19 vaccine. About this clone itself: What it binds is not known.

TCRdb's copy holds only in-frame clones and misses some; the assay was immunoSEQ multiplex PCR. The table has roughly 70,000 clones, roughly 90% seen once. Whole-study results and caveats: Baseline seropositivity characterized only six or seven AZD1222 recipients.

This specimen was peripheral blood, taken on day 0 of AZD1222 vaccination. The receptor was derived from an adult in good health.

The DNA for the CDR3 is TGCGCCAGCAGCTTGGCCGGTGGGGCAGGGAGGTACGAGCAGTACTTC. Its translation: CASSLAGGAGRYEQYF. This chain connects TRBV5-1 to TRBJ2-7; maybe TRBD2 (6 bases). Germline V gives CDR1 SGHRS, CDR2 YFSETQ. The CDR3 length is 16 residues. V was pared by 0 bases and J by 4 bases, with 17 bases between.